The clone carrying this T cell receptor (beta chain) was found many times. As yet, its antigen is unknown. The data were taken from a study of T cells after yellow fever vaccination. General study findings and limits: A small share of clonotypes appeared in both CD4 and CD8 compartments.

With 0 bases clipped from V and 7 bases from J, the junction kept 7 bases outside the gene matches. The CDR3 extends over 15 amino acids. Per germline, CDR1 SGHRS and CDR2 YFSETQ. MiXCR, run by TCRdb on the 5' RACE reads, gives a single entry per CDR3 protein. The sample shows 300,000 or so distinct CDR3 sequences, around 6.8% of them seen only once. The sequence came from a man aged 18 to 29 who received the YFV17D yellow fever vaccine. Material: PBMCs, obtained about 49 days after the first yellow fever vaccination. The chain combines TRBV5-1 with TRBJ2-1; 7 nucleotides agree with TRBD2. Here the CDR3 reads CASSLDGRGRNEQFF. CDR3 DNA sequence: TGCGCCAGCAGCTTGGATGGGCGGGGGAGGAATGAGCAGTTCTTC.